A single sample gave rise to the 26 T cell receptor beta chains below, sequenced in a study of blood T cell repertoires in COVID-19. Profiling relied on immunoSEQ multiplex PCR, and the TCRdb table lists in-frame clones only, not all of them. There are about 220,000 clones in the sample; 80% to 85% occur only once, and 5.1% lies in the top ten. Sequencing used peripheral blood. These receptors originate from a human donor in a cohort sampled during active COVID-19.

Turning to this clone: At one of its ends the junction is not consistent with the germline gene, which may arise from a read error. The chain joins TRBV18 to TRBJ1-6; D call uncertain. The CDR3 covers 17 residues. Per germline, CDR1 KGHSH and CDR2 LQKENI. The CDR3 sequence is CASSPRTPGVGNSPLHF. CDR3 nucleotide sequence: TGTGCCAGCTCGCCACGCACCCCGGGTGTTGGGAATTCACCCCTCCACTTT.

This clone was recorded once. The chain links TRBV18 to TRBJ2-7; 7 bases line up with TRBD1. Germline assignment: CDR1 KGHSH and CDR2 LQKENI. The junction had 4 bases not matched to a gene; V was cut back by 4 bases and J by 1 base. The CDR3 has 14 residues. CDR3 bases: TGTGCCAGCTCACAACAGGGGTTTTCCTACGAGCAGTACTTC. As protein: CASSQQGFSYEQYF.

This clone was detected ten times or more. One junction end does not reproduce the germline sequence, and a read error may be involved. The chain joins TRBV4-1 to TRBJ2-5; 7 nucleotides align to TRBD2. Per the germline V gene, CDR1 is MGHRA and CDR2 is YSYEKL. The CDR3 totals 15 residues. For the CDR3, the DNA is TGCGCCAGCAGACAAGGGAGGACTAGCCAAGAGACCCAGTACTTC. Its protein is CASRQGRTSQETQYF.

The rearrangement joins TRBV4-1 to TRBJ2-5, with a possible D match to TRBD2 (5 bases). V was shortened by 4 bases and J by 1 base, with 16 bases between the two germline ends. The CDR3 totals 16 residues. Germline V lookup: CDR1 MGHRA, CDR2 YSYEKL. The CDR3 sequence is CASSLRRAEIQETQYF. CDR3 nucleotide sequence: TGCGCCAGCAGCCTACGACGAGCGGAGATCCAAGAGACCCAGTACTTC.

V usage is TRBV10-3 and J usage is TRBJ2-7; the match to TRBD1 covers 7 bases. Losses at the gene ends were 5 bases for V and 2 bases for J; bases not matched to a gene: 6. Germline lookup yields CDR1 ENHRY and CDR2 SYGVKD. The length of the CDR3 is 14 residues. The CDR3 is CAISRGQQAYEQYF. CDR3 in DNA: TGTGCCATCAGTCGGGGACAGCAAGCCTACGAGCAGTACTTC.

The V gene is TRBV30, the J gene TRBJ2-7, with 14 nucleotides matching TRBD2. This CDR3 has 16 residues. J was trimmed by 5 bases and V by 2 bases; bases with no gene match: 8. CDR1 GTSNPN and CDR2 SVGIG come from the germline V gene (reference sequence). CDR3 nucleotide sequence: TGTGCCTGGAGTAGGGGACTAGCGGGAGTAGCCCACGAGCAGTACTTC. This sequence encodes CAWSRGLAGVAHEQYF.

This clone was picked up a small number of times. V and J are TRBV13 and TRBJ2-2; unclear D gene. The V gene lost 3 bases and the J gene lost 2 bases, with 10 bases spanning the gap. Germline CDR1 PRHDT, CDR2 FYEKMQ (reference sequence). The CDR3 contains 15 residues. The CDR3 DNA is TGTGCCAGCAGCTTTGGGCAGGTTAACACCGGGGAGCTGTTTTTT. It is translated as CASSFGQVNTGELFF.

The gene calls are TRBV19 and TRBJ1-1, with 8 bases identical to TRBD1. The V gene's germline CDR1 is LNHDA and CDR2 SQIVND (reference sequence). Trimming at V came to 3 bases and at J to 11 bases, leaving 8 bases not matched to a gene. The CDR3 is made up of 13 amino acids. The DNA for the CDR3 is TGTGCCAGTAGTATTGGACAGGGAGCTTGGGCTTTCTTT. Amino acids: CASSIGQGAWAFF.

This clone was observed a few times. The V call is TRBV10-3, the J call TRBJ2-1; a possible D gene is TRBD2 (6 bases). Germline CDR1 ENHRY, CDR2 SYGVKD. Trimming took off 8 bases at V and 9 bases at J, with 11 bases between the two ends. The CDR3 spans 11 residues. CDR3 DNA: TGTGCCATCGGAGGAGGGGCTGAGCAGTTCTTC. Amino acids: CAIGGGAEQFF.

V and J are TRBV7-2 and TRBJ1-6, with 7 bases matching TRBD1. The CDR3 length is 14 residues. J gave up 10 bases and V 5 bases, and 8 bases lay outside the gene matches. Germline CDR1 and CDR2: SGHTA and FQGNSA. The CDR3 DNA sequence: TGTGCCAGCAGCCTCAACAGGGGAGACTCACCCCTCCACTTT. It encodes CASSLNRGDSPLHF.

The chain employs TRBV5-6 and TRBJ2-1; 9 bases fit TRBD2. Trimming at V came to 3 bases and at J to 5 bases, leaving 9 bases not matched to a gene. There are 16 residues in the CDR3. Germline loops: CDR1 SGHDT, CDR2 YYEEEE. The CDR3 DNA is TGTGCCAGCAGCTCAAATTGGGGACTAGCTAACAATGAGCAGTTCTTC. It codes for CASSSNWGLANNEQFF.

Only a few counts were recorded for this clone. The rearrangement joins TRBV4-3 to TRBJ1-1; D gene uncertain. The CDR3 loop spans 16 amino acids. V was shortened by 2 bases and J by 2 bases, with 15 bases between the two germline ends. Germline-derived CDR1 and CDR2 are LGHNA and YSLEER. The CDR3 spells CASSQTERGSNTEAFF. The CDR3 DNA sequence: TGCGCCAGCAGCCAAACTGAAAGAGGGTCAAACACTGAAGCTTTCTTT.

The V and J genes are TRBV4-3 and TRBJ2-7; D uncertain. Germline V gene data show CDR1 as LGHNA and CDR2 as YSLEER. V was clipped by 0 bases and J by 2 bases, with 11 bases between them. The CDR3 extends over 15 amino acids. In nucleotides, the CDR3 is TGCGCCAGCAGCCAAGATTTCCAGGTAGCCTACGAGCAGTACTTC. Translated, it gives CASSQDFQVAYEQYF.

The chain is built from TRBV6-2 or TRBV6-3 and TRBJ1-4; possible D gene TRBD1, 5 bases. V was shortened by 2 bases and J by 4 bases, with 14 bases between the two germline ends. The CDR3 loop spans 16 amino acids. Germline CDR1 is MNHEY and CDR2 is SVGEGT. The CDR3 coding sequence is TGTGCCAGCAGTTACAATTTTCGACAGCTTAATGAAAAACTGTTTTTT. It specifies CASSYNFRQLNEKLFF.

The chain uses TRBV18 and TRBJ1-2; the D gene is possibly TRBD1 (6 bases). Trimming shortened V by 2 bases and J by 5 bases, and 15 bases separated the two germline ends. Germline CDR1 reads KGHSH; CDR2 reads LQKENI. The CDR3 sequence is 15 residues long. The CDR3 here is CASSPLQGPYYGYTF. CDR3 nucleotides: TGTGCCAGCTCACCATTACAGGGACCATATTATGGCTACACCTTC.

This chain connects TRBV30 to TRBJ1-2; 9 bases are shared with TRBD1. The CDR3 spans 19 residues. CDR1 GTSNPN and CDR2 SVGIG come from the germline V gene (reference sequence). Trimming took 2 bases from V and 8 from J; bases not matched to a gene: 24. The CDR3 protein is CAWSPYGRTGAPGAWGYTF. The CDR3 DNA reads TGTGCCTGGAGTCCCTACGGTCGGACAGGGGCCCCCGGGGCGTGGGGCTACACCTTC.

V and J are TRBV2 and TRBJ2-7, with 9 positions matching TRBD1. The V gene's germline CDR1 is SNHLY and CDR2 FYNNEI. This CDR3 has 13 residues. The V and J ends lost 6 bases and 4 bases, in that order; junction bases with no gene match: 4. CDR3 in DNA: TGTGCCAGCAGCGGACAGGGGAGGTACGAGCAGTACTTC. Translated: CASSGQGRYEQYF.

The chain couples TRBV6-2 or TRBV6-3 to TRBJ1-1; no definite D call. This CDR3 is 13 amino acids long. V lost 4 bases and J 0 bases, leaving 6 bases between the germline ends. Per the germline V gene, CDR1 is MNHEY and CDR2 is SVGEGT. Here the CDR3 reads CASSLGVNTEAFF. CDR3 nucleotides: TGTGCCAGCAGTTTGGGAGTGAACACTGAAGCTTTCTTT.

This chain connects TRBV6-5 to TRBJ1-5; perhaps TRBD1 as D (6 bases). Per germline, CDR1 MNHEY and CDR2 SVGAGI. Trimming left V 0 bases short and J 3 bases short, with 9 bases between. This CDR3 spans 15 amino acids. CDR3 amino acids: CASSYSRGHNQPQHF. The CDR3 coding sequence is TGTGCCAGCAGTTACTCAAGGGGACACAATCAGCCCCAGCATTTT.

The chain joins TRBV28 to TRBJ1-2, with D perhaps TRBD1 (5 bases). The germline V gene has CDR1 MDHEN and CDR2 SYDVKM. The CDR3 contains 12 residues. Trimming left V 6 bases short and J 3 bases short, with 8 bases between. CDR3 region: CASSDSDYGYTF. In DNA form, the CDR3 reads TGTGCCAGCAGCGACAGTGACTATGGCTACACCTTC.

Written as DNA, the CDR3 is TGTGCCAGCAGCGTAGCGGGGGGCTCCTACAATGAGCAGTTCTTC. Protein: CASSVAGGSYNEQFF. The genes are TRBV3-1 (or the pseudogene TRBV3-2) and TRBJ2-1; 10 bases match TRBD2. The CDR3 is made up of 15 amino acids. Germline CDR1 is LGHDT and CDR2 is YNNKEL (reference sequence). The trim removed 5 bases at V and 0 bases at J, leaving 1 base unmatched.

This clone came up a few times. The rearrangement joins TRBV16 to TRBJ1-5; no firm D call. Trimming removed 4 bases from V and 9 bases from J, with 16 bases in between. The CDR3 is 14 amino acids. Germline lookup yields CDR1 KGHSY and CDR2 FQNENV. The CDR3 region has the DNA TGTGCCAGCAGCCCCGACCTGGGCGGGTGGCCCCAGCATTTT. Its protein is CASSPDLGGWPQHF.

This sequence joins TRBV6-6 and TRBJ1-1; tentatively, D is TRBD1 (6 bases). CDR1 is MNHNY and CDR2 is SVGAGI in the germline V gene (reference sequence). V shed 4 bases and J shed 4 bases, with 19 bases lying between them. This CDR3 contains 16 residues. This CDR3 reads CASSSPAGVKGTEAFF. CDR3 nucleotide sequence: TGTGCCAGCAGTTCCCCGGCAGGGGTAAAAGGCACTGAAGCTTTCTTT.

V gene TRBV4-3 combines with J gene TRBJ1-3, with TRBD1 as a possible D gene (5 bases). Trimming took off 1 base at V and 4 bases at J, with 11 bases between the two ends. Looked up from germline, CDR1 is LGHNA and CDR2 is YSLEER. The CDR3 is 15 residues long. CDR3 DNA sequence: TGCGCCAGCAGCCAAGGACAGATGATGGGAAACACCATATATTTT. Translation: CASSQGQMMGNTIYF.

This sequence joins TRBV7-2 and TRBJ1-5; 7 bases are shared with TRBD1. CDR1 and CDR2 (germline): SGHTA, FQGNSA. This CDR3 has 15 amino acids. V lost 5 bases, J lost 3 bases, and 7 bases stayed unmatched. Here the CDR3 reads CASSPGQPHNQPQHF. The CDR3 bases are TGTGCCAGCAGCCCGGGACAGCCCCACAATCAGCCCCAGCATTTT.

The V gene is TRBV29-1, the J gene TRBJ1-2; D is perhaps TRBD1 (5 bases). V gave up 6 bases and J gave up 7 bases, with 15 bases separating them. The germline V gene has CDR1 SQVTM and CDR2 ANQGSEA. The CDR3 is made up of 12 amino acids. CDR3 amino acids: CSVRQIRAGYTF. Here the CDR3 DNA reads TGCAGCGTGCGCCAGATCAGGGCTGGCTACACCTTC.